These 3 T cell receptor beta chains came from one sample sequenced in a study of T cell changes during pregnancy in multiple sclerosis. Produced via immunoSEQ multiplex PCR; TCRdb's table is partial and in-frame only. This repertoire shows roughly 53,000 clones, 80% to 95% found once; its top ten account for approximately 0.68%. The material was CD4+ T cells from peripheral blood mononuclear cells, obtained in the third trimester of pregnancy. The receptors were sampled from a female donor with multiple sclerosis, enrolled in a pregnancy study.

V gene TRBV7-8 combines with J gene TRBJ2-7; 10 nucleotides agree with TRBD1. The V segment lost 3 bases and the J segment 2 bases; nucleotides outside the gene matches: 1. The CDR3 totals 14 residues. The V gene's germline CDR1 is SGHVS and CDR2 FQNEAQ. The CDR3 reads CASSFGTGAYEQYF. The CDR3 region has the DNA TGTGCCAGCAGCTTCGGGACAGGGGCCTACGAGCAGTACTTC.

The gene calls are TRBV5-6 and TRBJ2-3, with D possibly TRBD2 on 6 matching bases. CDR1 is SGHDT, CDR2 YYEEEE, per germline. The V end lost 3 bases, the J end lost 2 bases, and 13 bases lay between the germline ends. The CDR3 is made up of 15 amino acids. The CDR3 region is CASSSWRGPTDTQYF. Here the CDR3 DNA reads TGTGCCAGCAGCTCCTGGAGGGGACCCACAGATACGCAGTATTTT. Full variable domain (outside the CDR3, taken from reference TRBV5-6 and TRBJ2-3): DAGVTQSPTHLIKTRGQQVTLRCSPKSGHDTVSWYQQALGQGPQFIFQYYEEEERQRGNFPDRFSGHQFPNYSSELNVNALLLGDSALYLCASSSWRGPTDTQYFGPGTRLTVL.

V is TRBV28 and J is TRBJ2-3, with 11 bases fitting TRBD2. The CDR3 is 16 amino acids. The germline V gene has CDR1 MDHEN and CDR2 SYDVKM. J gave up 3 bases and V 4 bases, and 6 bases lay outside the gene matches. CDR3 amino acids: CASSYTLAGDTDTQYF. The CDR3 region has the DNA TGTGCCAGCAGTTATACACTAGCGGGAGATACAGATACGCAGTATTTT.